The sequence of this TCR beta chain was determined in a study of shared clonotypes between healthy human individuals. Donors included only healthy HIV-negative adults lacking recent acute infections or vaccinations. The CDR3 length is 14 residues. Germline loops: CDR1 SGDLS, CDR2 YYNGEE. The V end was cut by 3 bases, the J end by 6 bases, with 13 bases between. The assay was immunoSEQ multiplex PCR, and TCRdb's table has in-frame clones only and misses some. The sample contains 2 million to 2.5 million clones, around 92% of which appear only once. The gene calls are TRBV9 and TRBJ1-5; tentative D call: TRBD1 (6 bases). The TCR was taken from a man younger than 35 in good health. Some clones in this sample may be carry-over from other donors' samples. Input material: naive CD4+ T cells from PBMCs. Noted subset: CD45RA+ positively selected. The DNA of the CDR3 is TGTGCCAGCAGCGCGGACAGTTTGGTTCAGCCCCAGCATTTT. It specifies CASSADSLVQPQHF.